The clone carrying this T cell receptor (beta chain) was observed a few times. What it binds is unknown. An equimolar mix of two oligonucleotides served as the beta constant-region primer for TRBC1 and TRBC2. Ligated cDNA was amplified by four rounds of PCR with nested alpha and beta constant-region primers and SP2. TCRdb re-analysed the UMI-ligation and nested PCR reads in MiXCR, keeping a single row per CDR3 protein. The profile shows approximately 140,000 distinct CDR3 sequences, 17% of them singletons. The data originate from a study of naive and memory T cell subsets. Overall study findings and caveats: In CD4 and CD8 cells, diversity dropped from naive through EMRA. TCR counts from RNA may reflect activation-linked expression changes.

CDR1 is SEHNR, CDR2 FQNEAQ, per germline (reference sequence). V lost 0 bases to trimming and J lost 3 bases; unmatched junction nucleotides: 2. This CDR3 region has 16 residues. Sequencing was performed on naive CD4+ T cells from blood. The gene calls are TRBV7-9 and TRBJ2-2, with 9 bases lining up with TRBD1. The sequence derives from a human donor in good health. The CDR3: CASSLARTGDTGELFF. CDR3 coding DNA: TGTGCCAGCAGCTTAGCTCGGACAGGGGACACCGGGGAGCTGTTTTTT.